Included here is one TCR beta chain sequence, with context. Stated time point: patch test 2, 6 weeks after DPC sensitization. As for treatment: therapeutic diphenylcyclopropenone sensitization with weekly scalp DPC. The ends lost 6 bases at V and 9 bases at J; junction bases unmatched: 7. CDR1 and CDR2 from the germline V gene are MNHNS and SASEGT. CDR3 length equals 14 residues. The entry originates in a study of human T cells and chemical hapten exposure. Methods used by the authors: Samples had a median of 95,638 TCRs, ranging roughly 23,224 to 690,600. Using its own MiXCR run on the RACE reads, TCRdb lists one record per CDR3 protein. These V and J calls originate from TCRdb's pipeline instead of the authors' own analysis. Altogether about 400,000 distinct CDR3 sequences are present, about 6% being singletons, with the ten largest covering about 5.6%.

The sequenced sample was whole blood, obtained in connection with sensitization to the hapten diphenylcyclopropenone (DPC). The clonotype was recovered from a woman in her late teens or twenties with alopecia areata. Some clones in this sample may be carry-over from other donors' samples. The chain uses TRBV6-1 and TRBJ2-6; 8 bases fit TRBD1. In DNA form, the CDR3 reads TGTGCCAGCAGGGGACAGGCAATGGTCAACGTCCTGACTTTC. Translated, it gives CASRGQAMVNVLTF.